Listed below are T cell receptor beta chains from one sample, sequenced in a study of identical twins. TCRdb itself ran the 5' RACE reads through MiXCR, one entry per CDR3 protein. The sample yields 420,000 or so distinct CDR3 sequences, roughly 20% seen once. Sequenced: naive T cells sorted from blood. These receptors all stem from a man aged 45-65 years in good health. The CDR3 runs from the conserved cysteine through the conserved F or W. D genes are given only for firm matches. Expanded clones are given a class, and other clones once, few, many or no size at all.

CDR3 DNA: TGTGCCAGCAGTTTGAGGGTAGTCTCCTACAATGAGCAGTTCTTC; CDR3 protein: CASSLRVVSYNEQFF; D gene: -; V gene: TRBV28; J gene: TRBJ2-1; clone size: many
CDR3 DNA: TGTGCCAGCAGCTTGGGGAGCTATTACTCGAACACCGGGGAGCTGTTTTTT; CDR3 protein: CASSLGSYYSNTGELFF; D gene: -; V gene: TRBV7-6; J gene: TRBJ2-2; clone size: many
CDR3 DNA: TGTGCCAGCAGTTCCGTAGGACCAAGCAATCAGCCCCAGCATTTT; CDR3 protein: CASSSVGPSNQPQHF; D gene: -; V gene: TRBV6-5; J gene: TRBJ1-5; clone size: few
CDR3 DNA: TGCAGTGCTCGACCGTCGGGGGTTGGCTACACCTTC; CDR3 protein: CSARPSGVGYTF; D gene: -; V gene: TRBV20-1; J gene: TRBJ1-2; clone size: few
CDR3 DNA: TGCGCCAGCAGCCAAGAACTGAAGCGGGAGTTACCCTACGAGCAGTACTTC; CDR3 protein: CASSQELKRELPYEQYF; D gene: TRBD2; V gene: TRBV4-3; J gene: TRBJ2-7; clone size: -
CDR3 DNA: TGTGCCATCAAAGGGGATGGCTACACCTTC; CDR3 protein: CAIKGDGYTF; D gene: -; V gene: TRBV10-3; J gene: TRBJ1-2; clone size: -
CDR3 DNA: TGCAGTGCCACGGACAGCAGGACTAGCGTCTACAATGAGCAGTTCTTC; CDR3 protein: CSATDSRTSVYNEQFF; D gene: TRBD2; V gene: TRBV20-1; J gene: TRBJ2-1; clone size: few
CDR3 DNA: TGCGCCAGCAGCCAATACGTAAGGGGAGACACTGAAGCTTTCTTT; CDR3 protein: CASSQYVRGDTEAFF; D gene: -; V gene: TRBV4-3; J gene: TRBJ1-1; clone size: -
CDR3 DNA: TGCAGTGCTACTCTCCCAGGGGGGCTCAATCAGCCCCAGCATTTT; CDR3 protein: CSATLPGGLNQPQHF; D gene: TRBD1; V gene: TRBV20-1; J gene: TRBJ1-5; clone size: many
CDR3 DNA: TGCACCCTGCAGAAGACAGGGAGGAGTGGAGATACGCAGTATTTT; CDR3 protein: CTLQKTGRSGDTQYF; D gene: -; V gene: TRBV20-1; J gene: TRBJ2-3; clone size: -
CDR3 DNA: TGCAGCGTTGAGGCCGCCACTAGCGGGAGGGCTTCCGAGCAGTACTTC; CDR3 protein: CSVEAATSGRASEQYF; D gene: TRBD2; V gene: TRBV29-1; J gene: TRBJ2-7; clone size: many
CDR3 DNA: TGCGCCAGCAGCCAAGAGGGGGCGCGTAATTCACCCCTCCACTTT; CDR3 protein: CASSQEGARNSPLHF; D gene: -; V gene: TRBV4-3; J gene: TRBJ1-6; clone size: many
CDR3 DNA: TGCAGCGTTGAAGATTGGGGGGGGGCAGGCGGTGGCACTGAAGCTTTCTTT; CDR3 protein: CSVEDWGGAGGGTEAFF; D gene: -; V gene: TRBV29-1; J gene: TRBJ1-1; clone size: many
CDR3 DNA: TGCAGCGTTGTGGGGGCCCTATCCTACGAGCAGTACTTC; CDR3 protein: CSVVGALSYEQYF; D gene: -; V gene: TRBV29-1; J gene: TRBJ2-7; clone size: -
CDR3 DNA: TGTGCCAGCAGTTACTCGTCCGGGGCGAATCAGCCCCAGCATTTT; CDR3 protein: CASSYSSGANQPQHF; D gene: -; V gene: TRBV6-5; J gene: TRBJ1-5; clone size: once
CDR3 DNA: TGTGCCATCAGTGAGTCATGGTTGCGGAGCACAGATACGCAGTATTTT; CDR3 protein: CAISESWLRSTDTQYF; D gene: -; V gene: TRBV10-3; J gene: TRBJ2-3; clone size: -
CDR3 DNA: TGCGCCAGCAGCCAGCAGGACCAGTACGAGCAGTACTTC; CDR3 protein: CASSQQDQYEQYF; D gene: -; V gene: TRBV4-1; J gene: TRBJ2-7; clone size: many
CDR3 DNA: TGTGCCAGCAGCGGTACGGGGAGAGGGAATGAGCAGTTCTTC; CDR3 protein: CASSGTGRGNEQFF; D gene: -; V gene: TRBV9; J gene: TRBJ2-1; clone size: few
CDR3 DNA: TGTGCCAGCAGCCAAAACGCCTTTGCGAACACCGGGGAGCTGTTTTTT; CDR3 protein: CASSQNAFANTGELFF; D gene: -; V gene: TRBV7-2; J gene: TRBJ2-2; clone size: few
CDR3 DNA: TGCGCCAGCAGCCAGGACGGACTAGACATTCAGTACTTC; CDR3 protein: CASSQDGLDIQYF; D gene: TRBD2; V gene: TRBV4-1; J gene: TRBJ2-4; clone size: many
CDR3 DNA: TGTGCCAGCAGTTTAGAGATCCGGACAGTTCCCGACACAGATACGCAGTATTTT; CDR3 protein: CASSLEIRTVPDTDTQYF; D gene: -; V gene: TRBV12-3/TRBV12-4; J gene: TRBJ2-3; clone size: -
CDR3 DNA: TGTGCCAGCACCCCGACAGGGTTTAGCAATCAGCCCCAGCATTTT; CDR3 protein: CASTPTGFSNQPQHF; D gene: TRBD1; V gene: TRBV6-1; J gene: TRBJ1-5; clone size: few
CDR3 DNA: TGTGCCAGCAGCGCCACACTAGCGGGACACGAGCAGTACTTC; CDR3 protein: CASSATLAGHEQYF; D gene: TRBD2; V gene: TRBV13; J gene: TRBJ2-7; clone size: few
CDR3 DNA: TGTGCCATCAGCGAAGGACTCTCTGGGGCCAACGTCCTGACTTTC; CDR3 protein: CAISEGLSGANVLTF; D gene: -; V gene: TRBV10-3; J gene: TRBJ2-6; clone size: few
CDR3 DNA: TGTGCCAGCAGCCCAATTTACCGGGGCCGAACTGGCACAGATACGCAGTATTTT; CDR3 protein: CASSPIYRGRTGTDTQYF; D gene: -; V gene: TRBV11-2; J gene: TRBJ2-3; clone size: -
CDR3 DNA: TGCAGCGTTGAAGATGGGATCACTGAAGCTTTCTTT; CDR3 protein: CSVEDGITEAFF; D gene: -; V gene: TRBV29-1; J gene: TRBJ1-1; clone size: few
CDR3 DNA: TGTGCCAGCACCTGGACAGGGGAAACTAATTCACCCCTCCACTTT; CDR3 protein: CASTWTGETNSPLHF; D gene: TRBD1; V gene: TRBV27; J gene: TRBJ1-6; clone size: many
CDR3 DNA: TGTGCCAGCAGCTTAAGTGCGACAGGGGGAACTGAAGCTTTCTTT; CDR3 protein: CASSLSATGGTEAFF; D gene: TRBD1; V gene: TRBV11-2; J gene: TRBJ1-1; clone size: -
CDR3 DNA: TGTGCCAGCCGGGACCCAAGGGACACTGAAGCTTTCTTT; CDR3 protein: CASRDPRDTEAFF; D gene: -; V gene: TRBV28; J gene: TRBJ1-1; clone size: many
CDR3 DNA: TGTGCCATCAGTGCGGACAGGGCGGGGGGGAATTCACCCCTCCACTTT; CDR3 protein: CAISADRAGGNSPLHF; D gene: TRBD1; V gene: TRBV10-3; J gene: TRBJ1-6; clone size: many
CDR3 DNA: TGCGCCAGCAGCATGCGACTAGGTAACGCGGATACGCAGTATTTT; CDR3 protein: CASSMRLGNADTQYF; D gene: -; V gene: TRBV4-1; J gene: TRBJ2-3; clone size: few
CDR3 DNA: TGCAGTGCCGGGACGAACTACGAGCAGTACTTC; CDR3 protein: CSAGTNYEQYF; D gene: -; V gene: TRBV20-1; J gene: TRBJ2-7; clone size: many
CDR3 DNA: TGTGCCAGCTCACCACCGTACAGGCTAACAGATACGCAGTATTTT; CDR3 protein: CASSPPYRLTDTQYF; D gene: -; V gene: TRBV18; J gene: TRBJ2-3; clone size: -
CDR3 DNA: TGTGCCAGCGGAACCGCGGACAACAAACTGTTTTTT; CDR3 protein: CASGTADNKLFF; D gene: -; V gene: TRBV6-6; J gene: TRBJ1-4; clone size: -
CDR3 DNA: TGCAGTGCTCGTTCTGGGGCCAACGTCCTGACTTTC; CDR3 protein: CSARSGANVLTF; D gene: -; V gene: TRBV20-1; J gene: TRBJ2-6; clone size: many
CDR3 DNA: TGTGCCAGCAGCTTAATGAGGGGGGGCAGAAATGAGCAGTTCTTC; CDR3 protein: CASSLMRGGRNEQFF; D gene: -; V gene: TRBV7-6; J gene: TRBJ2-1; clone size: -
CDR3 DNA: TGTGCCAGCTCACCATCATTTGGGAGGCGGGGAGTGTCCTACGAGCAGTACTTC; CDR3 protein: CASSPSFGRRGVSYEQYF; D gene: -; V gene: TRBV18; J gene: TRBJ2-7; clone size: few
CDR3 DNA: TGCGCCAGCAGCTTGGGGGGCAGGAGCTCCTACGAGCAGTACTTC; CDR3 protein: CASSLGGRSSYEQYF; D gene: -; V gene: TRBV5-1; J gene: TRBJ2-7; clone size: many
CDR3 DNA: TGTGCCAGCAGCCAATTCGGCGGTGCCGGGAATTCACCCCTCCACTTT; CDR3 protein: CASSQFGGAGNSPLHF; D gene: -; V gene: TRBV16; J gene: TRBJ1-6; clone size: many
CDR3 DNA: TGTGCCAGCAGCCAAGATGCTAGCGGGAGCACAGATACGCAGTATTTT; CDR3 protein: CASSQDASGSTDTQYF; D gene: TRBD2; V gene: TRBV4-2; J gene: TRBJ2-3; clone size: many
CDR3 DNA: TGCAGCAGTAAAAGCGGGTTCTCCTACAATGAGCAGTTCTTC; CDR3 protein: CSSKSGFSYNEQFF; D gene: -; V gene: TRBV29-1; J gene: TRBJ2-1; clone size: many
CDR3 DNA: TGCAGTGCTATACCGGCAGGCCTCATGAACACTGAAGCTTTCTTT; CDR3 protein: CSAIPAGLMNTEAFF; D gene: -; V gene: TRBV20-1; J gene: TRBJ1-1; clone size: many
CDR3 DNA: TGTGCCAGCAGTTTGGACGTAAGCCAAGAGACCCAGTACTTC; CDR3 protein: CASSLDVSQETQYF; D gene: -; V gene: TRBV12-3/TRBV12-4; J gene: TRBJ2-5; clone size: few
CDR3 DNA: TGTGCCAGCAGTGAACAAGGCAGTCATAAAGAGACCCAGTACTTC; CDR3 protein: CASSEQGSHKETQYF; D gene: -; V gene: TRBV25-1; J gene: TRBJ2-5; clone size: -
CDR3 DNA: TGTGCCAGCAGCGCCGACGACTCAAGCGGGAGCCATAATGAGCAGTTCTTC; CDR3 protein: CASSADDSSGSHNEQFF; D gene: TRBD2; V gene: TRBV9; J gene: TRBJ2-1; clone size: many
CDR3 DNA: TGTGCCAGCGAGCGGGGGACGAACACCGGGGAGCTGTTTTTT; CDR3 protein: CASERGTNTGELFF; D gene: TRBD2; V gene: TRBV3-1; J gene: TRBJ2-2; clone size: few
CDR3 DNA: TGTGCCAGCAGCTTAGCAACGACTAACTATGGCTACACCTTC; CDR3 protein: CASSLATTNYGYTF; D gene: -; V gene: TRBV7-2; J gene: TRBJ1-2; clone size: many